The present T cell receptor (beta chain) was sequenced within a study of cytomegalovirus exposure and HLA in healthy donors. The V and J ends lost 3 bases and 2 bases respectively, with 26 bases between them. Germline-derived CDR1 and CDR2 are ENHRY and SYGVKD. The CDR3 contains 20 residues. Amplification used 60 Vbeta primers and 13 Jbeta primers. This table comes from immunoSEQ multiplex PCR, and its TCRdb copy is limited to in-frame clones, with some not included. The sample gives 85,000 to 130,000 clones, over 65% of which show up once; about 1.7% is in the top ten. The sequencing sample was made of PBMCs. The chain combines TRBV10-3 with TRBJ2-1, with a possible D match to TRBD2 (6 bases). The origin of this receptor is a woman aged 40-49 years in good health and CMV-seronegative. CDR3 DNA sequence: TGTGCCATCAGTGACCCGAATCCTCGGGGTATGATAGCGGCCTACAATGAGCAGTTCTTC. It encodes CAISDPNPRGMIAAYNEQFF.